Below, 2 T cell receptor beta chains from the same sample are listed, as sequenced in a study of early T cells in non-severe SARS-CoV-2 infection. One entry per CDR3 protein, called by TCRdb with MiXCR from the 5' RACE reads. The table lists approximately 97,000 distinct CDR3 sequences, more than 9.5% of them singletons. The sample in question was whole blood, obtained at baseline. These receptors all come from an adult who was a healthcare worker with PCR-confirmed SARS-CoV-2 infection or an uninfected control (not recorded which).

This clonotype appeared a few times. The rearrangement links TRBV11-2 to TRBJ1-5, with unresolved D. The germline CDR1 and CDR2 sequences are SGHAT and FQNNGV. With 1 base removed from V and 4 bases from J, the gap between germline ends came to 5 bases. The CDR3 loop spans 13 amino acids. CDR3 sequence reads: CASSLGFNQPQHF. The CDR3 nucleotides read TGTGCCAGCAGCTTAGGGTTTAATCAGCCCCAGCATTTT. Together with reference TRBV11-2 and TRBJ1-5, the CDR3 gives the full variable domain: EAGVAQSPRYKIIEKRQSVAFWCNPISGHATLYWYQQILGQGPKLLIQFQNNGVVDDSQLPKDRFSAERLKGVDSTLKIQPAKLEDSAVYLCASSLGFNQPQHFGDGTRLSIL.

This rearrangement joins TRBV9 to TRBJ2-2; maybe TRBD2 (6 bases). CDR3 length equals 15 residues. The germline V and J ends were trimmed by 3 bases and 3 bases, with 12 bases remaining between them. The germline CDR1 and CDR2 sequences are SGDLS and YYNGEE. As DNA, the CDR3 is TGTGCCAGCAGCGGACTAGGGCCCCACACCGGGGAGCTGTTTTTT. Translated, it gives CASSGLGPHTGELFF. Based on the CDR3 plus reference TRBV9 and TRBJ2-2, the full variable domain is DSGVTQTPKHLITATGQRVTLRCSPRSGDLSVYWYQQSLDQGLQFLIQYYNGEERAKGNILERFSAQQFPDLHSELNLSSLELGDSALYFCASSGLGPHTGELFFGEGSRLTVL.